These 30 T cell receptor beta chains were sequenced from one sample in a study of shared clonotypes between healthy human individuals (dated by TCRdb to 2020 to 2021). Libraries were built with the immunoSEQ multiplex PCR assay. The clones in this table, taken by TCRdb from immuneACCESS, are in-frame only. Not every clone is retained; where verified, under half of the shortfall comes from an unresolved V gene, and the cause of the rest is unknown. The sample table lists over 150,000 clones, approximately 60% of them with a count of one. Around 9.3% of the sample is taken by the ten largest. The specimen was memory CD4+ T cells sorted from blood. This specimen's cell subset or site label, interpreted: CD45RA-negative fraction. The receptors originated from a man aged 30 to 39 in good health.

The chain recombines TRBV9 with TRBJ2-7; TRBD1 matches at 10 bases. The J segment lost 6 bases and the V segment lost 3 bases, leaving 6 bases of the junction unmatched. From germline, CDR1 is SGDLS and CDR2 YYNGEE. CDR3 size: 14 residues. The CDR3 protein is CASSAGTGVGEQYF. Written as DNA, the CDR3 is TGTGCCAGCAGCGCCGGGACAGGGGTCGGCGAGCAGTACTTC.

In this sample, this clone turned up a few times. The V call is TRBV25-1, the J call TRBJ2-3, with TRBD2 matching over 12 bases. V lost 6 bases, J lost 7 bases, and 8 bases stayed unmatched. Germline V gene lookup returns CDR1 MGHDK and CDR2 SYGVNS. This CDR3 is 15 amino acids long. CDR3 nucleotide sequence: TGTGCCAGCAGCAATCCGGGACTAGCGGGCTATACGCAGTATTTT. Residues: CASSNPGLAGYTQYF.

The CDR3, as DNA: TGTGCCAGCAGCTTGTTTCGAGTACTAGCGGGGGGAAGCACAGATACGCAGTATTTT. This codes for CASSLFRVLAGGSTDTQYF. V and J are TRBV5-6 and TRBJ2-3; the match to TRBD2 covers 12 bases. V lost 1 base to trimming and J lost 0 bases; unmatched junction nucleotides: 9. Germline values: CDR1 SGHDT, CDR2 YYEEEE. There are 19 residues in the CDR3. Looking up the rest from reference TRBV5-6 and TRBJ2-3 gives the full variable domain: DAGVTQSPTHLIKTRGQQVTLRCSPKSGHDTVSWYQQALGQGPQFIFQYYEEEERQRGNFPDRFSGHQFPNYSSELNVNALLLGDSALYLCASSLFRVLAGGSTDTQYFGPGTRLTVL.

The genes are TRBV2 and TRBJ1-1; D remains ambiguous. This CDR3 is built from 11 residues. Trimming removed 5 bases at V and 8 bases at J, with 9 bases between. The germline gives CDR1 SNHLY, CDR2 FYNNEI. The chain's CDR3 is CASSYDSEAFF. The CDR3 DNA reads TGTGCCAGCAGTTATGACTCAGAAGCTTTCTTT.

This chain joins TRBV7-9 and TRBJ2-3, with 8 bases fitting TRBD2. CDR1 is SEHNR, CDR2 FQNEAQ, per germline (reference sequence). V shed 3 bases and J 11 bases; nucleotides not matched to a gene: 10. There are 14 residues in the CDR3. The CDR3 nucleotides read TGTGCCAGCAGCTTCCTGACCATAGCGGGACAGCAGTATTTT. Encoded protein: CASSFLTIAGQQYF.

This sequence joins TRBV28 and TRBJ1-1, with 7 bases identical to TRBD1. Losses at the gene ends were 3 bases for V and 11 bases for J; bases not matched to a gene: 6. Looked up from germline, CDR1 is MDHEN and CDR2 is SYDVKM. The CDR3 contains 12 residues. For the CDR3, the DNA is TGTGCCAGCAGTTTTCCCGACAGGGACGCTTTCTTT. Its protein product is CASSFPDRDAFF.

The table lists this clone with a few counts. This chain joins TRBV19 and TRBJ1-1, with D possibly TRBD1 on 6 matching bases. The V and J ends lost 7 bases and 1 base respectively, with 13 bases between them. Per the germline V gene, CDR1 is LNHDA and CDR2 is SQIVND (reference sequence). CDR3 length: 14 amino acids. The CDR3: CASNSHRENTEAFF. The CDR3 DNA is TGTGCCAGTAACAGTCACAGGGAGAACACTGAAGCTTTCTTT.

The V gene is TRBV4-1, the J gene TRBJ2-3; D call uncertain. The V end was cut by 3 bases, the J end by 6 bases, with 13 bases between. Per the germline V gene, CDR1 is MGHRA and CDR2 is YSYEKL. The CDR3 contains 14 residues. The CDR3 nucleotides read TGCGCCAGCAGCCAGTTAGGCCGGAAGGATACGCAGTATTTT. It encodes CASSQLGRKDTQYF.

The chain has TRBV6-1 and TRBJ1-2; perhaps TRBD1 as D (6 bases). V was clipped by 2 bases and J by 2 bases, with 12 bases between them. The CDR3 contains 15 residues. Per germline, CDR1 MNHNS and CDR2 SASEGT. For the CDR3, the DNA is TGTGCCAGCAGTGAACAGGGGAGGCCCAACTATGGCTACACCTTC. Protein: CASSEQGRPNYGYTF.

The rearrangement uses TRBV5-6 and TRBJ1-2, with no clear D. CDR1 and CDR2 from the germline V gene are SGHDT and YYEEEE. Trimming stripped 1 base from V and 6 bases from J, with 10 bases between. The CDR3 is 13 residues long. CDR3 residues: CASSLSTGDGYTF. The CDR3 DNA is TGTGCCAGCAGCTTGAGCACGGGAGATGGCTACACCTTC. Using reference TRBV5-6 and TRBJ1-2 for the parts outside the CDR3, the full variable domain is DAGVTQSPTHLIKTRGQQVTLRCSPKSGHDTVSWYQQALGQGPQFIFQYYEEEERQRGNFPDRFSGHQFPNYSSELNVNALLLGDSALYLCASSLSTGDGYTFGSGTRLTVV.

V usage is TRBV6-5 and J usage is TRBJ1-1, with D maybe TRBD1 (6 bases). The CDR3 is 14 amino acids. Trimming took 4 bases from V and 8 from J, leaving 17 bases between them. Germline V gene sequence: CDR1 MNHEY, CDR2 SVGAGI. The CDR3 spells CASSSDRGPKEAFF. For the CDR3, the DNA is TGTGCCAGCAGTTCGGATCGGGGGCCGAAGGAAGCTTTCTTT.

The chain is built from TRBV5-1 and TRBJ2-3; D unresolved. The V end was cut by 0 bases, the J end by 5 bases, with 16 bases between. This CDR3 has 16 residues. The germline V gene encodes CDR1 SGHRS and CDR2 YFSETQ. In DNA form, the CDR3 reads TGCGCCAGCAGCTTGGTAGCAGACACTATACGAGATACGCAGTATTTT. This translates into CASSLVADTIRDTQYF. The variable domain in full, completed from reference TRBV5-1 and TRBJ2-3, reads KAGVTQTPRYLIKTRGQQVTLSCSPISGHRSVSWYQQTPGQGLQFLFEYFSETQRNKGNFPGRFSGRQFSNSRSEMNVSTLELGDSALYLCASSLVADTIRDTQYFGPGTRLTVL.

This clone has a count of ten or more. The V call is TRBV9, the J call TRBJ1-2; the D gene is possibly TRBD1 (6 bases). The CDR3 is 14 amino acids. V lost 3 bases and J 7 bases, leaving 16 bases between the germline ends. CDR1 is SGDLS and CDR2 is YYNGEE in the germline V gene. DNA of the CDR3: TGTGCCAGCAGCGCTGGGGGCAGCCGCCTTGGCTACACCTTC. Amino acid sequence: CASSAGGSRLGYTF.

V usage is TRBV11-3 and J usage is TRBJ2-1, with 11 positions matching TRBD2. The V gene's germline CDR1 is SGHNT and CDR2 YENEEA. After removal of 9 bases from V and 3 bases from J, the junction contained 4 bases not matched to a gene. The CDR3 is made up of 14 amino acids. In DNA, the CDR3 is TGTGCCAGTCAACTAGCGGGGGACTACAATGAGCAGTTCTTC. Residues: CASQLAGDYNEQFF.

The chain employs TRBV28 and TRBJ1-2; weak D call: TRBD1 (5 bases). Germline CDR1 MDHEN, CDR2 SYDVKM. Between the trimmed V and J ends, which lost 6 bases and 6 bases, there was a span of 14 bases. The CDR3 loop spans 13 amino acids. The CDR3 protein is CASRPGTADGYTF. In DNA form, the CDR3 reads TGTGCCAGCAGACCCGGGACGGCGGATGGCTACACCTTC.

In this sample, this clone turned up a few times. The DNA of the CDR3 is TGTGCCAGCTCATTCGGACAGGGAGGGACTGAAGCTTTCTTT. Translating it yields CASSFGQGGTEAFF. The chain employs TRBV18 and TRBJ1-1, with TRBD1 matching over 8 bases. Trimming removed 5 bases from V and 5 bases from J; junction bases left unmatched: 7. The CDR3 extends over 14 amino acids. Looked up from germline, CDR1 is KGHSH and CDR2 is LQKENI.

This sequence joins TRBV19 and TRBJ2-1; 12 bases match TRBD2. The V segment lost 4 bases and the J segment 3 bases; nucleotides outside the gene matches: 4. CDR3 length equals 16 residues. Germline-derived CDR1 and CDR2 are LNHDA and SQIVND (reference sequence). Written as DNA, the CDR3 is TGTGCCAGTAGTACTAGCGGGAGGGCCGACTACAATGAGCAGTTCTTC. Translation gives CASSTSGRADYNEQFF.

CDR3 sequence reads: CASGRGQGTPYEQYF. In DNA form, the CDR3 reads TGTGCCAGCGGGAGGGGACAGGGAACCCCCTACGAGCAGTACTTC. J is TRBJ2-7 and V is TRBV28; 9 bases are a match to TRBD1. The CDR3 runs 15 residues. V gave up 8 bases and J gave up 2 bases; unmatched junction bases: 10. Germline assignment: CDR1 MDHEN and CDR2 SYDVKM. The full variable domain, rest sourced from reference TRBV28 and TRBJ2-7, is DVKVTQSSRYLVKRTGEKVFLECVQDMDHENMFWYRQDPGLGLRLIYFSYDVKMKEKGDIPEGYSVSREKKERFSLILESASTNQTSMYLCASGRGQGTPYEQYFGPGTRLTVT.

This clone has a single count. The rearrangement uses TRBV7-2 and TRBJ1-1; D perhaps matches TRBD1 (6 bases). The CDR3 is 15 amino acids. Germline CDR1 and CDR2: SGHTA and FQGNSA. With 5 bases removed from V and 5 bases from J, the gap between germline ends came to 18 bases. CDR3 region: CASSLGSNRGTEAFF. The DNA of the CDR3 is TGTGCCAGCAGCCTCGGGTCTAATAGGGGGACTGAAGCTTTCTTT.

This chain joins TRBV5-1 and TRBJ2-1, with 7 bases lining up with TRBD2. Germline values: CDR1 SGHRS, CDR2 YFSETQ. The trim removed 2 bases at V and 6 bases at J, leaving 8 bases unmatched. The CDR3 has 15 amino acids. CDR3 in DNA: TGCGCCAGCAGCTTAAATACGGCGGGGGTCAATGAGCAGTTCTTC. It translates to CASSLNTAGVNEQFF.

This sequence joins TRBV5-4 and TRBJ1-3, with 7 nucleotides matching TRBD1. The CDR3 is 16 residues long. The germline V gene encodes CDR1 SGHNT and CDR2 YYREEE (reference sequence). V dropped 2 bases and J dropped 0; count of bases not matched to a gene: 5. DNA of the CDR3: TGTGCCAGCAGCTTACAGGGGCATAGCTCTGGAAACACCATATATTTT. Translating it yields CASSLQGHSSGNTIYF.

V and J are TRBV18 and TRBJ2-7; weak D call: TRBD2 (6 bases). Germline V gene sequence: CDR1 KGHSH, CDR2 LQKENI. Deletions cut 5 bases from V and 4 bases from J, with 18 bases between. This CDR3 spans 15 amino acids. Here the CDR3 reads CASSSAGPGEYEQYF. In nucleotides, the CDR3 is TGTGCCAGCTCATCCGCGGGCCCGGGGGAGTACGAGCAGTACTTC. The full variable domain, completed using reference TRBV18 and TRBJ2-7, is NAGVMQNPRHLVRRRGQEARLRCSPMKGHSHVYWYRQLPEEGLKFMVYLQKENIIDESGMPKERFSAEFPKEGPSILRIQQVVRGDSAAYFCASSSAGPGEYEQYFGPGTRLTVT.

This chain links TRBV11-2 with TRBJ2-7; D is undetermined. With 3 bases removed from V and 1 base from J, the gap between germline ends came to 4 bases. In germline, CDR1 is SGHAT, CDR2 FQNNGV. This CDR3 is 12 amino acids long. Here the CDR3 DNA reads TGTGCCAGCAGCTTCACATCCTACGAGCAGTACTTC. It yields the protein CASSFTSYEQYF.

This chain uses TRBV5-5 with TRBJ2-7; no clear D gene. This CDR3 is 14 amino acids long. Germline V lookup: CDR1 SGHKS, CDR2 YYEKEE (reference sequence). Deletions cut 0 bases from V and 4 bases from J, with 11 bases between. The CDR3 loop reads CASSLGLDGYEQYF. The DNA for the CDR3 is TGTGCCAGCAGCTTGGGTCTAGACGGTTACGAGCAGTACTTC.

This clone has only one observation. The chain uses TRBV7-2 and TRBJ2-2, with TRBD1 matching over 7 bases. After removal of 10 bases from V and 1 base from J, the junction contained 9 bases not matched to a gene. The CDR3 has 15 amino acids. Germline loops: CDR1 SGHTA, CDR2 FQGNSA. The CDR3 here is CATLRDRVNTGELFF. CDR3 bases: TGTGCCACCCTTAGAGACAGGGTGAACACCGGGGAGCTGTTTTTT.

The chain uses TRBV6-6 and TRBJ2-3, with D possibly matching TRBD1 (6 bases). Deletions cut 2 bases from V and 6 bases from J, with 12 bases between. The CDR3 consists of 14 residues. Germline V CDR1 and CDR2: MNHNY, SVGAGI (reference sequence). The CDR3 is CASSYGQNADTQYF. DNA of the CDR3: TGTGCCAGCAGTTACGGACAGAATGCTGATACGCAGTATTTT.

The chain carries TRBV28 and TRBJ2-1; no definite D call. V gave up 3 bases and J gave up 6 bases, with 9 bases separating them. CDR1 and CDR2 from the germline V gene are MDHEN and SYDVKM. This CDR3 region has 13 residues. CDR3 sequence (DNA): TGTGCCAGCAGTTTCCGGGCAGGCAATGAGCAGTTCTTC. It codes for CASSFRAGNEQFF.

The CDR3, as DNA: TGTGCCACTAGGTTACAGGTGGGGCCGCGCGGCTACACCTTC. Translated: CATRLQVGPRGYTF. The chain couples TRBV28 to TRBJ1-2, with D possibly being TRBD1 (5 bases). CDR1 and CDR2 (germline): MDHEN, SYDVKM. The CDR3 loop spans 14 amino acids. V was trimmed by 10 bases and J by 8 bases, leaving 23 bases between them.

The chain carries TRBV7-9 and TRBJ1-4; 11 bases are a match to TRBD1. This CDR3 comprises 14 residues. Germline V gene sequence: CDR1 SEHNR, CDR2 FQNEAQ (reference sequence). The ends lost 3 bases at V and 7 bases at J; junction bases unmatched: 1. DNA of the CDR3: TGTGCCAGCAGCTTCGGGACAGGGGGTGAAAAACTGTTTTTT. It yields the protein CASSFGTGGEKLFF.

The rearrangement links TRBV11-3 to TRBJ2-3; D tentatively reads TRBD1 or TRBD2 (6 bases each). CDR3 length: 14 residues. V dropped 5 bases and J dropped 9 bases, with 18 bases sitting between them. CDR1 and CDR2 from the germline V gene are SGHNT and YENEEA. CDR3 coding DNA: TGTGCCAGCAGCCCCGGGACACTGAGCGGGACGCAGTATTTT. This codes for CASSPGTLSGTQYF.